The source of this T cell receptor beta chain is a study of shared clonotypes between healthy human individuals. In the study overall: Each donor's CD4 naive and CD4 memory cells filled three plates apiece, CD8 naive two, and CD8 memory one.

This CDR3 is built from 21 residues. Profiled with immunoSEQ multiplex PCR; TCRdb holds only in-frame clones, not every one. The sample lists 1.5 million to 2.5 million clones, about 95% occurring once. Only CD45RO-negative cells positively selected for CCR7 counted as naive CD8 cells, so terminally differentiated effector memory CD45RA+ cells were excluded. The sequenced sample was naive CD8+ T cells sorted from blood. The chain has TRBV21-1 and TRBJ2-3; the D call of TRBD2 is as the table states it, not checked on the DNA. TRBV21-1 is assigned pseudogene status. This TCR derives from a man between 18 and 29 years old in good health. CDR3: CASSKKSLVGGRAACGTTQYF. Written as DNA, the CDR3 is TGTGCCAGCAGCAAAAAGTCTCTAGTTGGCGGGAGGGCCGCTTGCGGAACTACGCAGTATTTT.